These 32 T cell receptor beta chains originate from one sample sequenced in a study of cytomegalovirus exposure and HLA in healthy donors. The PCR used 60 Vbeta and 13 Jbeta primers. Profiling relied on immunoSEQ multiplex PCR, and the TCRdb table lists in-frame clones only, not all of them. The data show under 200,000 clones, roughly 77% seen once. Material for sequencing was PBMCs. These receptors all stem from a woman in her thirties or forties in good health and CMV-seropositive.

This clone was seen a handful of times. V is TRBV19 and J is TRBJ1-2; D is possibly TRBD1 (6 bases). Per germline, CDR1 LNHDA and CDR2 SQIVND (reference sequence). CDR3 length: 13 residues. The ends were cut back, 11 bases at V and 8 bases at J, with 21 bases in the middle. The CDR3, as DNA: TGTGCCGCCAGGACAGTCAACTCGGGCGGCTACACCTTC. It yields the protein CAARTVNSGGYTF.

CDR3 sequence (DNA): TGTGCCAGTAGTATAACGGCTAGCGGGGCTAGCTCCTACGAGCAGTACTTC. Amino acid sequence: CASSITASGASSYEQYF. The rearrangement uses TRBV19 and TRBJ2-7; TRBD2 agrees at 9 bases. Trimming took 2 bases from V and 0 from J; bases not matched to a gene: 8. Germline V gene data show CDR1 as LNHDA and CDR2 as SQIVND (reference sequence). The CDR3 is made up of 17 amino acids.

The chain carries TRBV11-2 and TRBJ2-3; 10 bases are shared with TRBD2. The junction had 10 bases not matched to a gene; V was cut back by 5 bases and J by 2 bases. The CDR3 covers 17 residues. Germline assignment: CDR1 SGHAT and CDR2 FQNNGV. CDR3 DNA sequence: TGTGCCAGCAGCGTTACCTTAGCGGGGGGAATCACAGATACGCAGTATTTT. Translating gives CASSVTLAGGITDTQYF.

The V and J genes are TRBV4-3 and TRBJ2-5, with TRBD2 as a possible D gene (5 bases). The CDR3 extends over 15 amino acids. V gave up 0 bases and J gave up 5 bases, with 13 bases separating them. Per the germline V gene, CDR1 is LGHNA and CDR2 is YSLEER. CDR3 DNA sequence: TGCGCCAGCAGCCAAGATACCGACGGGGTGGAGACCCAGTACTTC. Amino acid sequence: CASSQDTDGVETQYF.

V is TRBV4-3 and J is TRBJ1-4; 12 nucleotides line up with TRBD1. This CDR3 region has 19 residues. Germline CDR1 reads LGHNA; CDR2 reads YSLEER. The J segment lost 6 bases and the V segment lost 4 bases, leaving 15 bases of the junction unmatched. The CDR3 loop is CASSLQAGTGGYSDEKLFF. CDR3 nucleotides: TGCGCCAGCAGCCTACAGGCCGGGACAGGGGGCTATAGCGATGAAAAACTGTTTTTT.

This clone was picked up a small number of times. J is TRBJ1-4 and V is TRBV7-2, with TRBD1 matching over 8 bases. The CDR3 is made up of 18 amino acids. Looked up from germline, CDR1 is SGHTA and CDR2 is FQGNSA. The junction had 19 bases not matched to a gene; V was cut back by 5 bases and J by 8 bases. CDR3 sequence reads: CASSLSGTGRTGGEKLFF. The CDR3 region has the DNA TGTGCCAGCAGCCTATCCGGGACAGGTCGAACAGGGGGGGAAAAACTGTTTTTT.

The V and J genes are TRBV30 and TRBJ2-1, with unresolved D. This CDR3 has 11 amino acids. Trimming shortened V by 3 bases and J by 10 bases, and 10 bases separated the two germline ends. The V gene's germline CDR1 is GTSNPN and CDR2 SVGIG (reference sequence). DNA for the CDR3: TGTGCCTGGAGCCCAGAACTAGAGCAGTTCTTC. It is translated as CAWSPELEQFF.

This clone was counted only a few times. V is TRBV5-4 and J is TRBJ2-1; 7 nucleotides line up with TRBD2. The junction had 5 bases not matched to a gene; V was cut back by 2 bases and J by 6 bases. This CDR3 is built from 14 residues. The germline gives CDR1 SGHNT, CDR2 YYREEE (reference sequence). The CDR3 here is CASSLSGGPNEQFF. The CDR3 nucleotides are TGTGCCAGCAGCTTATCGGGAGGACCCAATGAGCAGTTCTTC.

This chain joins TRBV6-1 and TRBJ2-3; 7 positions match TRBD1. Germline assignment: CDR1 MNHNS and CDR2 SASEGT. The CDR3 extends over 13 amino acids. Trimming cost V 7 bases and J 1 base; bases outside gene matches: 2. CDR3 in DNA: TGTGCCAGCAAAGGACAGGGCACAGATACGCAGTATTTT. Its translation is CASKGQGTDTQYF.

This clone has just a few counts. J is TRBJ2-7 and V is TRBV6-5, with TRBD1 matching over 10 bases. Germline V CDR1 and CDR2: MNHEY, SVGAGI. Trimming cost V 8 bases and J 4 bases; bases outside gene matches: 5. This CDR3 has 13 residues. The CDR3 is CASGRDRGYEQYF. The CDR3 DNA reads as TGTGCCAGCGGCCGGGACAGGGGATACGAGCAGTACTTC.

The rearrangement uses TRBV4-3 and TRBJ2-7; D call uncertain. The V end was cut by 0 bases, the J end by 0 bases, with 6 bases between. This CDR3 contains 14 residues. Per germline, CDR1 LGHNA and CDR2 YSLEER. CDR3 loop: CASSQDWSSYEQYF. The CDR3 bases are TGCGCCAGCAGCCAAGACTGGAGCTCCTACGAGCAGTACTTC.

The chain employs TRBV30 and TRBJ2-3, with 7 bases fitting TRBD2. CDR1 and CDR2 (germline): GTSNPN, SVGIG (reference sequence). CDR3 length equals 16 residues. V lost 3 bases and J lost 1; bases outside the gene matches: 10. The CDR3 here is CAWSPLGLIGTDTQYF. The DNA for the CDR3 is TGTGCCTGGAGCCCATTGGGACTAATCGGCACAGATACGCAGTATTTT.

The chain recombines TRBV30 with TRBJ2-2, with a tentative D call TRBD2 (6 bases). The germline V gene has CDR1 GTSNPN and CDR2 SVGIG (reference sequence). The V end was cut by 5 bases, the J end by 4 bases, with 8 bases between. This CDR3 is built from 12 residues. The CDR3 protein is CAWRGSTGELFF. CDR3 bases: TGTGCCTGGCGGGGGAGCACCGGGGAGCTGTTTTTT.

The chain carries TRBV18 and TRBJ1-1, with D possibly matching TRBD1 (6 bases). The CDR3 has 16 residues. V was cut by 3 bases and J by 4 bases, with 18 bases left in between. CDR1 is KGHSH, CDR2 LQKENI, per germline. Here the CDR3 reads CASSPGTPGLGTEAFF. CDR3 coding DNA: TGTGCCAGCTCACCCGGGACACCGGGTCTTGGCACTGAAGCTTTCTTT.

This clone was observed a single time. The chain carries TRBV28 and TRBJ1-2; D is unresolved. V was shortened by 6 bases and J by 3 bases, with 14 bases between the two germline ends. CDR3 size: 14 residues. Germline assignment: CDR1 MDHEN and CDR2 SYDVKM. The CDR3 here is CASRSGLDDYGYTF. In DNA, the CDR3 is TGTGCCAGCAGAAGCGGGCTCGACGACTATGGCTACACCTTC.

The V call is TRBV19, the J call TRBJ2-3; 8 nucleotides match TRBD2. The CDR3 loop spans 17 amino acids. CDR1 is LNHDA and CDR2 is SQIVND in the germline V gene (reference sequence). V lost 2 bases to trimming and J lost 0 bases; unmatched junction nucleotides: 7. This CDR3 reads CASSIRSSGLSTDTQYF. The CDR3 DNA reads TGTGCCAGTAGTATACGGTCTAGCGGGCTTAGCACAGATACGCAGTATTTT.

This chain links TRBV30 with TRBJ1-2; TRBD1 matches at 7 bases. Trimming cost V 2 bases and J 5 bases; bases outside gene matches: 5. There are 13 residues in the CDR3. Per the germline V gene, CDR1 is GTSNPN and CDR2 is SVGIG (reference sequence). The CDR3 DNA is TGTGCCTGGAGTCCTGGGACAGCTTATGGCTACACCTTC. Protein sequence: CAWSPGTAYGYTF.

This clone turned up a few times. V usage is TRBV28 and J usage is TRBJ1-1, with TRBD1 matching 9 bases. This CDR3 is 11 amino acids long. Per the germline V gene, CDR1 is MDHEN and CDR2 is SYDVKM. The V segment lost 5 bases and the J segment 11 bases; nucleotides outside the gene matches: 3. The CDR3 DNA is TGTGCCAGCAGTCCAGACAGGGGGGCTTTCTTT. It yields the protein CASSPDRGAFF.

In this sample, this clone turned up a few times. The V call is TRBV14, the J call TRBJ1-1; TRBD1 agrees at 8 bases. There are 14 residues in the CDR3. Germline V gene data show CDR1 as SGHDN and CDR2 as FVKESK. The V and J ends lost 6 bases and 4 bases, in that order; junction bases with no gene match: 7. The CDR3 DNA sequence: TGTGCCAGCAGGCTCACAGGGGGGAGCACTGAAGCTTTCTTT. Translation gives CASRLTGGSTEAFF.

The chain recombines TRBV30 with TRBJ2-2; 7 nucleotides line up with TRBD2. Losses at the gene ends were 4 bases for V and 9 bases for J; bases not matched to a gene: 2. Germline V gene data show CDR1 as GTSNPN and CDR2 as SVGIG (reference sequence). This CDR3 region has 11 residues. CDR3 protein: CAWTGGRELFF. CDR3 sequence (DNA): TGTGCCTGGACGGGGGGTAGGGAGCTGTTTTTT.

The chain uses TRBV6-1 and TRBJ2-7, with 8 bases identical to TRBD2. The V gene end was trimmed by 1 base and the J gene end by 4 bases; junction bases not matched to a gene: 9. The CDR3 is made up of 16 amino acids. Germline V gene lookup returns CDR1 MNHNS and CDR2 SASEGT. The CDR3 loop is CASSEGSLAGIYEQYF. CDR3 nucleotides: TGTGCCAGCAGTGAAGGTAGCCTAGCGGGTATTTACGAGCAGTACTTC.

This clone was counted a single time. This chain joins TRBV10-2 and TRBJ2-5; D is perhaps TRBD2 (6 bases). Germline assignment: CDR1 WSHSY and CDR2 SAAADI. This CDR3 is built from 12 residues. Trimming stripped 8 bases from V and 2 bases from J, with 9 bases between. The CDR3 bases are TGCGCCAGCCTAGCGCCGCAAGAGACCCAGTACTTC. Encoded protein: CASLAPQETQYF.

The chain combines TRBV21-1 with TRBJ2-3; the D call TRBD2 from the table was never checked on the DNA. TRBV21-1 is designated a pseudogene. CDR3 length: 16 amino acids. The chain's CDR3 is CASSKVGTSGTDTQYF. The DNA of the CDR3 is TGTGCCAGCAGCAAAGTAGGTACTAGCGGCACAGATACGCAGTATTTT.

The rearrangement links TRBV14 to TRBJ2-4, with 11 bases lining up with TRBD2. This CDR3 region has 21 residues. Germline V gene lookup returns CDR1 SGHDN and CDR2 FVKESK. Unmatched junction bases numbered 16, after V lost 3 bases and J lost 0 bases. CDR3 amino acids: CASSQISLLAGERGAKNIQYF. CDR3 coding DNA: TGTGCCAGCAGCCAGATTTCGTTACTAGCGGGAGAAAGGGGAGCCAAAAACATTCAGTACTTC.

The V and J genes are TRBV28 and TRBJ1-5; 7 nucleotides match TRBD1. The junction had 9 bases not matched to a gene; V was cut back by 6 bases and J by 7 bases. The CDR3 loop spans 14 amino acids. Germline V gene data show CDR1 as MDHEN and CDR2 as SYDVKM. This CDR3 is CASSRDRVSQPQHF. The CDR3 DNA reads as TGTGCCAGCAGCCGTGACAGGGTCAGCCAGCCCCAGCATTTT.

The chain employs TRBV4-3 and TRBJ1-1; tentative D call: TRBD1 (5 bases). The CDR3 is 17 amino acids. From germline, CDR1 is LGHNA and CDR2 YSLEER. Trimming shortened V by 0 bases and J by 4 bases, and 18 bases separated the two germline ends. The CDR3 here is CASSQDGRRGWSTEAFF. The CDR3 nucleotides read TGCGCCAGCAGCCAAGATGGCCGACGGGGGTGGAGCACTGAAGCTTTCTTT.

The V call is TRBV7-9, the J call TRBJ2-5; 10 bases align to TRBD2. This CDR3 comprises 14 residues. Germline values: CDR1 SEHNR, CDR2 FQNEAQ (reference sequence). V was clipped by 6 bases and J by 4 bases; unmatched bases: 5. The CDR3: CASRGVAGGETQYF. The CDR3 DNA is TGTGCCAGCAGGGGGGTAGCGGGAGGAGAGACCCAGTACTTC.

This chain uses TRBV10-3 with TRBJ2-5; 7 bases fit TRBD2. Germline CDR1 is ENHRY and CDR2 is SYGVKD. The CDR3 has 14 amino acids. Losses at the gene ends were 3 bases for V and 3 bases for J; bases not matched to a gene: 4. CDR3 DNA sequence: TGTGCCATCAGTGAATTGGGAGGGGAAGAGACCCAGTACTTC. Protein sequence: CAISELGGEETQYF.

This clone appeared a few times. The chain couples TRBV6-5 to TRBJ1-3, with no clear D. The CDR3 covers 16 residues. V was clipped by 0 bases and J by 0 bases, with 9 bases between them. Germline CDR1 and CDR2: MNHEY and SVGAGI. The CDR3: CASSYSIGISGNTIYF. As DNA, the CDR3 is TGTGCCAGCAGTTACTCGATCGGGATCTCTGGAAACACCATATATTTT.

The V and J genes are TRBV7-9 and TRBJ2-2, with TRBD1 as a possible D gene (5 bases). The CDR3 has 16 residues. V shed 4 bases and J shed 0 bases, with 12 bases lying between them. Germline V gene data show CDR1 as SEHNR and CDR2 as FQNEAQ (reference sequence). CDR3 in amino acids: CASSSPRVANTGELFF. Written as DNA, the CDR3 is TGTGCCAGCAGCTCCCCCAGGGTCGCGAACACCGGGGAGCTGTTTTTT.

The genes are TRBV18 and TRBJ2-7, with a tentative D call TRBD2 (6 bases). V was pared by 3 bases and J by 6 bases, with 12 bases between. The germline CDR1 and CDR2 sequences are KGHSH and LQKENI. The CDR3 spans 13 residues. This CDR3 reads CASSPYPEGEQYF. Written as DNA, the CDR3 is TGTGCCAGCTCACCCTACCCGGAGGGCGAGCAGTACTTC.

The V call is TRBV19, the J call TRBJ2-3; 8 bases agree with TRBD2. Germline V gene data show CDR1 as LNHDA and CDR2 as SQIVND (reference sequence). V lost 4 bases and J lost 0; bases outside the gene matches: 9. The CDR3 contains 17 residues. The CDR3 region has the DNA TGTGCCAGTAGTAGAGGACTAGCAGGCTCTAGCACAGATACGCAGTATTTT. Translation gives CASSRGLAGSSTDTQYF. Filled out from reference TRBV19 and TRBJ2-3, the complete variable domain reads DGGITQSPKYLFRKEGQNVTLSCEQNLNHDAMYWYRQDPGQGLRLIYYSQIVNDFQKGDIAEGYSVSREKKESFPLTVTSAQKNPTAFYLCASSRGLAGSSTDTQYFGPGTRLTVL.